A single sample is the source of the 24 T cell receptor beta chains below, sequenced in a study of spatial heterogeneity in lung cancer. Specified time point: sample taken at primary tumor resection. No cells were sorted before sequencing. The whole RNA sequenced was extracted from tumor, nontumor lung or frozen PBMC. TCRdb re-derived calls from the 5' RACE reads in MiXCR, one entry per CDR3 protein. The data show about 39,000 distinct CDR3 sequences, with under 6.5% seen just once and approximately 10% held by the top ten. The specimen comprised PBMCs, sampled at surgery. These receptors all come from a male donor with early-stage non-small cell lung cancer.

This clonotype showed up just a few times. J is TRBJ2-5 and V is TRBV7-2; 7 nucleotides align to TRBD2. The CDR3 covers 12 residues. With V trimmed by 1 base and J by 7 bases, 0 bases remained unmatched. Germline loops: CDR1 SGHTA, CDR2 FQGNSA. This CDR3 reads CASSLERGTQYF. The CDR3 bases are TGTGCCAGCAGCTTAGAGCGGGGGACCCAGTACTTC.

Many counts were recorded for this clonotype. The genes are TRBV7-3 and TRBJ2-2; the D is unclear. V lost 5 bases and J 4 bases, leaving 5 bases between the germline ends. The CDR3 sequence is 12 residues long. Germline-derived CDR1 and CDR2 are SGHTA and FQGTGA. The CDR3 protein is CASSPVTGELFF. CDR3 nucleotide sequence: TGTGCCAGCAGCCCGGTCACCGGGGAGCTGTTTTTT.

This clonotype was seen at least ten times. This rearrangement joins TRBV9 to TRBJ2-5, with 7 bases that match TRBD1. The V gene's germline CDR1 is SGDLS and CDR2 YYNGEE. V gave up 4 bases and J gave up 3 bases; unmatched junction bases: 6. CDR3 length: 14 amino acids. CDR3 sequence: CASSPMGQKETQYF. CDR3 DNA sequence: TGTGCCAGCAGCCCTATGGGACAGAAAGAGACCCAGTACTTC.

The chain links TRBV12-3 or TRBV12-4 to TRBJ2-3; 9 bases map to TRBD2. The CDR3 sequence is 15 residues long. V lost 2 bases to trimming and J lost 6 bases; unmatched junction nucleotides: 6. CDR3 sequence: CASSLRAGGSDTQYF. As DNA, the CDR3 is TGTGCCAGCAGTTTAAGAGCGGGGGGTTCTGATACGCAGTATTTT.

This clonotype has ten or more counts. The chain is built from TRBV20-1 and TRBJ1-5; D remains unclear. The V gene lost 5 bases and the J gene lost 12 bases, with 14 bases spanning the gap. CDR3 length: 11 amino acids. The V gene's germline CDR1 is DFQATT and CDR2 SNEGSKA (reference sequence). CDR3 protein: CSAFRSGDQHF. CDR3 DNA sequence: TGCAGTGCTTTCCGGTCAGGAGACCAGCATTTT.

This clonotype was counted ten times or more. In nucleotides, the CDR3 is TGTGCCAGCAGTCCCCGAGGGTATTTCACAGATACGCAGTATTTT. It yields the protein CASSPRGYFTDTQYF. The chain employs TRBV12-3 or TRBV12-4 and TRBJ2-3; perhaps TRBD2 as D (5 bases). This CDR3 has 15 amino acids. Deletions cut 5 bases from V and 2 bases from J, with 14 bases between.

This clonotype was recorded at least ten times. This chain links TRBV7-9 with TRBJ2-6; D is unclear. The CDR3 consists of 16 residues. Germline CDR1 reads SEHNR; CDR2 reads FQNEAQ (reference sequence). Trimming stripped 4 bases from V and 2 bases from J, with 12 bases between. The chain's CDR3 is CASSSDGWAGANVLTF. DNA for the CDR3: TGTGCCAGCAGCTCGGATGGGTGGGCTGGGGCCAACGTCCTGACTTTC.

Only a few counts were recorded for this clonotype. This rearrangement joins TRBV7-2 to TRBJ2-5, with D unresolved. Germline-derived CDR1 and CDR2 are SGHTA and FQGNSA. V was trimmed by 2 bases and J by 8 bases, leaving 15 bases between them. The length of the CDR3 is 14 residues. The CDR3 reads CASSLLQLQYTQYF. Here the CDR3 DNA reads TGTGCCAGCAGCTTACTCCAATTGCAATACACCCAGTACTTC.

Remarks on this clonotype: A much more abundant neighbour one base away suggests this may be a read error. V gene TRBV25-1 combines with J gene TRBJ1-1, with unresolved D. The V gene lost 6 bases and the J gene lost 1 base, with 12 bases spanning the gap. Germline V gene data show CDR1 as MGHDK and CDR2 as SYGVNS. The length of the CDR3 is 14 residues. The DNA of the CDR3 is TGTGCCAGCAGATTCTCTGGCTGGAACACTGAAGCTTTCTTT. This gives the protein CASRFSGWNTEAFF.

The chain combines TRBV10-3 with TRBJ2-7; D remains unclear. This CDR3 is 13 amino acids long. V lost 0 bases and J 1 base, leaving 4 bases between the germline ends. CDR1 and CDR2 from the germline V gene are ENHRY and SYGVKD. The CDR3 loop is CAISESVSYEQYF. The CDR3 bases are TGTGCCATCAGTGAGTCGGTTTCCTACGAGCAGTACTTC.

This clonotype appeared many times. The chain joins TRBV20-1 to TRBJ1-5, with D possibly being TRBD1 (6 bases). The germline V gene encodes CDR1 DFQATT and CDR2 SNEGSKA (reference sequence). The CDR3 sequence is 14 residues long. Trimming removed 6 bases at V and 5 bases at J, with 17 bases between. In DNA form, the CDR3 reads TGCAGTGCCAACCTACAGGGCGAGCATCAGCCCCAGCATTTT. Protein product: CSANLQGEHQPQHF.

This clonotype was observed a handful of times. V usage is TRBV29-1 and J usage is TRBJ1-4; 8 bases align to TRBD1. Germline CDR1 and CDR2: SQVTM and ANQGSEA. The CDR3 consists of 13 residues. The V segment lost 7 bases and the J segment 1 base; nucleotides outside the gene matches: 2. DNA of the CDR3: TGCAGCGCTGGGACAGGAACTAATGAAAAACTGTTTTTT. Its translation is CSAGTGTNEKLFF.

This clonotype was found many times. The CDR3 region is CASSPLPSGGASEQYF. For the CDR3, the DNA is TGTGCCAGCAGCCCTCTACCTAGCGGGGGGGCATCCGAGCAGTACTTC. The chain employs TRBV9 and TRBJ2-7, with 12 bases lining up with TRBD2. Germline CDR1 is SGDLS and CDR2 is YYNGEE. Trimming cost V 4 bases and J 6 bases; bases outside gene matches: 11. The CDR3 has 16 residues.

This clonotype has a count of ten or more. The rearrangement joins TRBV7-9 to TRBJ1-1, with D perhaps TRBD1 (5 bases). The germline gives CDR1 SEHNR, CDR2 FQNEAQ (reference sequence). This CDR3 is 12 amino acids long. Trimming took off 3 bases at V and 5 bases at J, with 7 bases between the two ends. The CDR3 is CASSFEGTEAFF. In nucleotides, the CDR3 is TGTGCCAGCAGCTTTGAGGGGACTGAAGCTTTCTTT.

Ten or more counts support this clonotype. The chain uses TRBV20-1 and TRBJ2-1, with 8 bases aligning to TRBD2. The length of the CDR3 is 17 residues. The junction had 14 bases not matched to a gene; V was cut back by 3 bases and J by 4 bases. CDR1 and CDR2 from the germline V gene are DFQATT and SNEGSKA (reference sequence). DNA for the CDR3: TGCAGTGCTAGGGCAAGCGGGGGTGTAAAACTGTACAATGAGCAGTTCTTC. Its translation is CSARASGGVKLYNEQFF.

This clonotype was counted ten times or more. The DNA for the CDR3 is TGTGCCACCAGTGATTCCGGGACTAGCGGTTCTACTAGCTCCTACAATGAGCAGTTCTTC. Its protein product is CATSDSGTSGSTSSYNEQFF. V gene TRBV24-1 combines with J gene TRBJ2-1; the match to TRBD2 covers 11 bases. V was clipped by 2 bases and J by 0 bases; unmatched bases: 11. The CDR3 is 20 residues long. Germline values: CDR1 KGHDR, CDR2 SFDVKD.

This clonotype was observed many times. The V call is TRBV6-5, the J call TRBJ1-6; 7 nucleotides line up with TRBD1. J lost 0 bases, V lost 5 bases, and 19 bases had no gene match. Germline-derived CDR1 and CDR2 are MNHEY and SVGAGI. CDR3 length: 21 residues. Written as DNA, the CDR3 is TGTGCCAGCAGTGAAGCCCCCCCGGACAGGCTATTCAACTCCTATAATTCACCCCTCCACTTT. Translating it yields CASSEAPPDRLFNSYNSPLHF.

This clonotype was observed at least ten times. V and J are TRBV27 and TRBJ1-5, with D possibly matching TRBD1 (6 bases). Trimming took 7 bases from V and 4 from J, leaving 11 bases between them. Germline V gene data show CDR1 as MNHEY and CDR2 as SMNVEV (reference sequence). CDR3 length equals 13 residues. The CDR3: CASKGRGNQPQHF. The CDR3 DNA is TGTGCCAGCAAGGGCAGGGGAAATCAGCCCCAGCATTTT.

This clonotype was recorded a few times. CDR3 sequence reads: CASSQEEGFLYGYTF. DNA of the CDR3: TGTGCCAGCAGCCAAGAAGAGGGGTTTTTATATGGCTACACCTTC. The gene calls are TRBV3-1 and TRBJ1-2, with D maybe TRBD1 (5 bases). Trimming removed 0 bases at V and 5 bases at J, with 13 bases between. This CDR3 is 15 amino acids long. In germline, CDR1 is LGHDT, CDR2 YNNKEL (reference sequence).

At least ten counts were recorded for this clonotype. The rearrangement links TRBV20-1 to TRBJ2-6; weak D call: TRBD1 (6 bases). Deletions cut 5 bases from V and 0 bases from J, with 11 bases between. CDR3 length equals 15 residues. The germline CDR1 and CDR2 sequences are DFQATT and SNEGSKA (reference sequence). CDR3 amino acids: CSALDSFSGANVLTF. For the CDR3, the DNA is TGCAGTGCTTTGGACAGTTTCTCTGGGGCCAACGTCCTGACTTTC.

V and J are TRBV5-8 and TRBJ2-3; D might be TRBD1 (6 bases). Trimming cost V 0 bases and J 0 bases, with 17 bases left between them. The germline V gene encodes CDR1 SGHTS and CDR2 YDEGEE. CDR3 length: 18 residues. CDR3 coding DNA: TGTGCCAGCAGCTTGGGGCTAAGACTGGGACAAAGCACAGATACGCAGTATTTT. Protein product: CASSLGLRLGQSTDTQYF.

This clonotype has at least ten counts. The CDR3 coding sequence is TGCAGTGCTAAATTGTGGGGGGGAAGTCGCAATCAGCCCCAGCATTTT. Protein: CSAKLWGGSRNQPQHF. J is TRBJ1-5 and V is TRBV20-1; possibly TRBD1 for D (5 bases). CDR3 length: 16 residues. In germline, CDR1 is DFQATT, CDR2 SNEGSKA (reference sequence). Trimming stripped 4 bases from V and 2 bases from J, with 18 bases between.

This clonotype showed up many times. The chain uses TRBV2 and TRBJ2-7; the D gene is possibly TRBD2 (5 bases). The CDR3 spans 16 residues. V lost 1 base to trimming and J lost 0 bases, with 13 bases between them. The germline V gene has CDR1 SNHLY and CDR2 FYNNEI. CDR3 coding DNA: TGTGCCAGCAGTGAAGGGCGGAGGTCATACTCCTACGAGCAGTACTTC. It is translated as CASSEGRRSYSYEQYF. Filled out from reference TRBV2 and TRBJ2-7, the complete variable domain reads EPEVTQTPSHQVTQMGQEVILRCVPISNHLYFYWYRQILGQKVEFLVSFYNNEISEKSEIFDDQFSVERPDGSNFTLKIRSTKLEDSAMYFCASSEGRRSYSYEQYFGPGTRLTVT.

The table lists this clonotype with many counts. The chain recombines TRBV5-1 with TRBJ1-4; 7 nucleotides agree with TRBD1. The CDR3 totals 14 residues. The germline CDR1 and CDR2 sequences are SGHRS and YFSETQ. The V and J ends lost 4 bases and 5 bases, in that order; junction bases with no gene match: 5. This CDR3 is CASSPGQQNEKLFF. For the CDR3, the DNA is TGCGCCAGCAGCCCGGGACAGCAGAATGAAAAACTGTTTTTT.